This T cell receptor beta chain was recorded in a study of T cell repertoires in cytomegalovirus infection. TCRdb independently ran MiXCR on the reads; one entry per CDR3 protein. The sample has a few hundred thousand distinct CDR3 sequences; 40% are singletons. This clonotype was observed a handful of times. Antigen specificity is unknown. Deletions cut 7 bases from V and 5 bases from J, with 20 bases between. CDR1 is SGHAT and CDR2 is FQNNGV in the germline V gene. The CDR3 runs to 15 residues. The origin of this receptor is a human donor in good health (CMV status not recorded). Some clones in this sample may be carry-over from other donors' samples. This specimen consisted of cultured PBMCs, obtained from culture after CMV antigen stimulation. The gene calls are TRBV11-2 and TRBJ2-5; perhaps TRBD1 as D (6 bases). DNA of the CDR3: TGTGCCAGCACTCGTGCCAGGGGAACGGGGGAGACCCAGTACTTC. Residues: CASTRARGTGETQYF.